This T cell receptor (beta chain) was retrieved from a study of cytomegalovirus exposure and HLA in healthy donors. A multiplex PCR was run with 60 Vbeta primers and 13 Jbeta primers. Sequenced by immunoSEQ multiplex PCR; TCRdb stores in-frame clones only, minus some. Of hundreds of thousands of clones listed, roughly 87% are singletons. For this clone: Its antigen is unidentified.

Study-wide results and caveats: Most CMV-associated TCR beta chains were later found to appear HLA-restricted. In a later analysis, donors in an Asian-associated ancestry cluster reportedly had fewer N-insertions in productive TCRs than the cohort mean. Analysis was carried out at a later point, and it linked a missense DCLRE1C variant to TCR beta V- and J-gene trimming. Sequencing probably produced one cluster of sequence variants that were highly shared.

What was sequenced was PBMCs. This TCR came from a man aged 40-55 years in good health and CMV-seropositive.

The CDR3 DNA is TGTGCTAGTGGTTTGGTAGGGGCGGTCTCCTACAATGAGCAGTTCTTC. This codes for CASGLVGAVSYNEQFF. The chain recombines TRBV12-5 with TRBJ2-1, with D possibly being TRBD1 (5 bases). The CDR3 totals 16 residues. Per germline, CDR1 LGHNT and CDR2 FRNRAP. Trimming removed 0 bases at V and 0 bases at J, with 9 bases between.